A single sample gave rise to the 25 T cell receptor beta chains below, sequenced in a study of CD8 T cells in ankylosing spondylitis. TCRdb re-called the 5' RACE reads with MiXCR, one entry per CDR3 protein. Of some 250,000 distinct CDR3 sequences listed, 20% to 30% are singletons. The sequenced material came from blood, either unsorted or a sorted T cell fraction (not recorded which). The receptors stem from a male donor with ankylosing spondylitis or in good health (not recorded which).

V usage is TRBV10-3 and J usage is TRBJ2-5, with D unclear. Germline CDR1 reads ENHRY; CDR2 reads SYGVKD. The CDR3 has 13 residues. V was pared by 2 bases and J by 4 bases, with 8 bases between. Written as DNA, the CDR3 is TGTGCCATCAGTGAGGCGGAAAGAGAGACCCAGTACTTC. Protein sequence: CAISEAERETQYF.

At least ten counts were recorded for this clonotype. The V call is TRBV9, the J call TRBJ2-7; D gene ambiguous. Germline V gene lookup returns CDR1 SGDLS and CDR2 YYNGEE. This CDR3 has 13 amino acids. Trimming pared 0 bases from V and 3 bases from J, leaving 7 bases between. The CDR3 DNA follows: TGTGCCAGCAGCGTAGCCCCCAACTACGAGCAGTACTTC. It specifies CASSVAPNYEQYF.

This clonotype has just a few counts. For the CDR3, the DNA is TGCGCCAGCAGCCCCGTCGACGCCTACGAGCAGTACTTC. Translation gives CASSPVDAYEQYF. The chain joins TRBV5-1 to TRBJ2-7; D not resolved. Trimming cost V 4 bases and J 2 bases, with 10 bases left between them. Germline loops: CDR1 SGHRS, CDR2 YFSETQ. This CDR3 comprises 13 residues.

This clonotype has ten or more counts. V is TRBV12-3 or TRBV12-4 and J is TRBJ2-2; D may be TRBD2 (5 bases). V shed 5 bases and J shed 9 bases, with 16 bases lying between them. CDR3 length: 14 residues. The CDR3 here is CASSPSGSPRELFF. The CDR3 nucleotides read TGTGCCAGCAGTCCCTCGGGGTCACCGCGGGAGCTGTTTTTT.

The V gene is TRBV29-1, the J gene TRBJ2-7, with D perhaps matching TRBD2 (5 bases). V gave up 6 bases and J gave up 3 bases, with 15 bases separating them. Germline values: CDR1 SQVTM, CDR2 ANQGSEA. The CDR3 covers 13 residues. The CDR3 sequence is CSVWDTAGYEQYF. The CDR3 bases are TGCAGCGTCTGGGATACCGCGGGCTACGAGCAGTACTTC.

The chain carries TRBV20-1 and TRBJ1-4; D unclear. The V gene's germline CDR1 is DFQATT and CDR2 SNEGSKA (reference sequence). This CDR3 has 14 amino acids. The V end was cut by 0 bases, the J end by 8 bases, with 13 bases between. CDR3: CSARDEVSWEKLFF. DNA for the CDR3: TGCAGTGCTAGAGATGAAGTGTCGTGGGAAAAACTGTTTTTT.

This clonotype came up many times. This sequence joins TRBV20-1 and TRBJ2-7; 8 bases are a match to TRBD2. Germline CDR1 is DFQATT and CDR2 is SNEGSKA (reference sequence). This CDR3 has 15 amino acids. V shed 1 base and J 0 bases; nucleotides not matched to a gene: 5. This CDR3 is CSARVLAGLSYEQYF. The CDR3 coding sequence is TGCAGTGCTAGAGTCCTAGCGGGTCTCTCCTACGAGCAGTACTTC.

This clonotype came up many times. The V gene is TRBV7-8, the J gene TRBJ2-7; TRBD1 is a possible D gene (6 bases). V gave up 1 base and J gave up 6 bases, with 10 bases separating them. From germline, CDR1 is SGHVS and CDR2 FQNEAQ. This CDR3 is built from 13 residues. CDR3 amino acids: CASSLGGDTEQYF. CDR3 sequence (DNA): TGTGCCAGCAGCTTAGGAGGGGACACCGAGCAGTACTTC.

In its sample, this clonotype was seen many times. V and J are TRBV7-9 and TRBJ1-2; the D is unclear. Germline values: CDR1 SEHNR, CDR2 FQNEAQ (reference sequence). The CDR3 covers 16 residues. Trimming cost V 1 base and J 4 bases, with 16 bases left between them. The CDR3 loop reads CASSLGGRETAYGYTF. The CDR3 DNA sequence: TGTGCCAGCAGCTTAGGGGGTAGAGAAACCGCCTATGGCTACACCTTC.

In this sample, this clonotype turned up many times. This CDR3 reads CASSYGQGRGYTF. The CDR3 DNA reads TGTGCCAGCAGTTACGGACAGGGGCGGGGCTACACCTTC. The V call is TRBV12-3 or TRBV12-4, the J call TRBJ1-2; TRBD1 matches at 9 bases. This CDR3 region has 13 residues. Losses at the gene ends were 4 bases for V and 8 bases for J; bases not matched to a gene: 5.

This clonotype was counted many times. The chain carries TRBV27 and TRBJ2-3; 11 nucleotides agree with TRBD2. The CDR3 extends over 17 amino acids. The V and J ends lost 2 bases and 2 bases, in that order; junction bases with no gene match: 6. Per the germline V gene, CDR1 is MNHEY and CDR2 is SMNVEV (reference sequence). The CDR3 DNA reads as TGTGCCAGCAGTTTACTAGCGGGGGGACTTAACACAGATACGCAGTATTTT. Translating gives CASSLLAGGLNTDTQYF.

This clonotype appeared many times. This chain uses TRBV12-3 or TRBV12-4 with TRBJ2-1; 11 nucleotides line up with TRBD1. V trimming: 6 bases; J trimming: 8 bases; junction bases outside the gene matches: 3. The CDR3 extends over 13 amino acids. This chain's CDR3 is CASRRDRGDEQFF. Here the CDR3 DNA reads TGTGCCAGCAGACGGGACAGGGGGGATGAGCAGTTCTTC.

This clonotype has at least ten counts. The chain combines TRBV20-1 with TRBJ2-5; TRBD2 matches at 8 bases. V trimming: 3 bases; J trimming: 5 bases; junction bases outside the gene matches: 8. This CDR3 contains 14 residues. Looked up from germline, CDR1 is DFQATT and CDR2 is SNEGSKA (reference sequence). Here the CDR3 DNA reads TGCAGTGCTAGCCCAGCGGGGGTGAGGGAGACCCAGTACTTC. It specifies CSASPAGVRETQYF.

This clonotype was seen repeatedly, ten times or more. This chain connects TRBV12-3 or TRBV12-4 to TRBJ2-3; 8 nucleotides agree with TRBD2. This CDR3 has 13 residues. The V segment lost 5 bases and the J segment 6 bases; nucleotides outside the gene matches: 4. The CDR3 protein is CASSRGGGDTQYF. The CDR3 DNA sequence: TGTGCCAGCAGTCGGGGGGGGGGCGATACGCAGTATTTT.

This clonotype came up many times. The chain couples TRBV29-1 to TRBJ2-2, with D possibly TRBD1 on 5 matching bases. The V gene's germline CDR1 is SQVTM and CDR2 ANQGSEA. V shed 5 bases and J shed 1 base, with 17 bases lying between them. The CDR3 loop spans 16 amino acids. CDR3 loop: CSVRRTAGWNTGELFF. The CDR3 coding sequence is TGCAGCGTTAGACGGACGGCAGGGTGGAACACCGGGGAGCTGTTTTTT.

The V call is TRBV12-3 or TRBV12-4, the J call TRBJ1-5, with unresolved D. Trimming removed 2 bases from V and 7 bases from J, with 9 bases in between. The CDR3 has 13 residues. The CDR3 nucleotides are TGTGCCAGCAGTTTATTTGCGGGGCAGCCCCAGCATTTT. It specifies CASSLFAGQPQHF.

There are a few counts of this clonotype. The chain uses TRBV6-5 and TRBJ1-6, with 7 bases lining up with TRBD1. V shed 2 bases and J 9 bases; nucleotides not matched to a gene: 13. CDR1 and CDR2 from the germline V gene are MNHEY and SVGAGI. There are 17 residues in the CDR3. The CDR3, as DNA: TGTGCCAGCAGTTACCCACCCCAAGGGGGCCTTTCTTCACCCCTCCACTTT. Protein: CASSYPPQGGLSSPLHF.

Many counts were recorded for this clonotype. This chain links TRBV13 with TRBJ2-1; D possibly corresponds to TRBD2 (7 bases). The CDR3 extends over 15 amino acids. Germline assignment: CDR1 PRHDT and CDR2 FYEKMQ (reference sequence). The V end lost 3 bases, the J end lost 9 bases, and 18 bases lay between the germline ends. CDR3 protein: CASSFGTPAGSEQFF. The DNA for the CDR3 is TGTGCCAGCAGCTTCGGGACACCAGCGGGAAGTGAGCAGTTCTTC. The full variable domain, completed using reference TRBV13 and TRBJ2-1, is AAGVIQSPRHLIKEKRETATLKCYPIPRHDTVYWYQQGPGQDPQFLISFYEKMQSDKGSIPDRFSAQQFSDYHSELNMSSLELGDSALYFCASSFGTPAGSEQFFGPGTRLTVL.

The CDR3 here is CASSYSFLSGANVLTF. The CDR3, as DNA: TGTGCCAGCAGTTACTCGTTCTTATCTGGGGCCAACGTCCTGACTTTC. The rearrangement uses TRBV6-5 and TRBJ2-6; no clear D gene. Germline V lookup: CDR1 MNHEY, CDR2 SVGAGI. Between the trimmed V and J ends, which lost 0 bases and 1 base, there was a span of 7 bases. The CDR3 is made up of 16 amino acids.

V usage is TRBV12-3 or TRBV12-4 and J usage is TRBJ1-1; the match to TRBD1 covers 9 bases. This CDR3 has 16 amino acids. The ends lost 5 bases at V and 3 bases at J; junction bases unmatched: 10. The CDR3 sequence: CASSPDRGRGDTEAFF. The CDR3 DNA reads as TGTGCCAGCAGTCCGGACAGGGGCAGGGGGGACACTGAAGCTTTCTTT.

This clonotype was picked up many times. The rearrangement links TRBV7-6 to TRBJ1-6; TRBD1 matches at 7 bases. The CDR3 length is 15 residues. CDR1 SGHVS and CDR2 FNYEAQ come from the germline V gene. V lost 5 bases and J lost 9; bases outside the gene matches: 10. CDR3 sequence reads: CASSPSTGWISPLHF. The DNA for the CDR3 is TGTGCCAGCAGCCCCTCGACAGGGTGGATTTCACCCCTCCACTTT. Full variable domain (missing parts from reference TRBV7-6 and TRBJ1-6): GAGVSQSPRYKVTKRGQDVALRCDPISGHVSLYWYRQALGQGPEFLTYFNYEAQQDKSGLPNDRFSAERPEGSISTLTIQRTEQRDSAMYRCASSPSTGWISPLHFGNGTRLTVT.

This clonotype showed up many times. The rearrangement uses TRBV20-1 and TRBJ2-7, with D hard to call. This CDR3 is built from 14 residues. Germline V gene lookup returns CDR1 DFQATT and CDR2 SNEGSKA (reference sequence). The ends were cut back, 4 bases at V and 0 bases at J, with 13 bases in the middle. CDR3 sequence (DNA): TGCAGTGCTAAGACCGCACTGAACTCCTACGAGCAGTACTTC. Protein product: CSAKTALNSYEQYF.

This clonotype appeared many times. V gene TRBV5-1 combines with J gene TRBJ2-7, with D unclear. This CDR3 is built from 13 residues. Trimming pared 3 bases from V and 4 bases from J, leaving 11 bases between. Germline V gene sequence: CDR1 SGHRS, CDR2 YFSETQ. The DNA of the CDR3 is TGCGCCAGCAGCTCGGACCCCCAGTACGAGCAGTACTTC. Protein product: CASSSDPQYEQYF.

The chain employs TRBV29-1 and TRBJ2-3, with D possibly matching TRBD2 (5 bases). Germline V gives CDR1 SQVTM, CDR2 ANQGSEA. V was cut by 2 bases and J by 10 bases, with 13 bases left in between. The CDR3 spans 12 residues. CDR3 coding DNA: TGCAGCGTTGAACGGGGTCGTAGGTCGCAGTATTTT. It is translated as CSVERGRRSQYF.

This clonotype was counted only a few times. This rearrangement joins TRBV29-1 to TRBJ2-3, with D unclear. From germline, CDR1 is SQVTM and CDR2 ANQGSEA. The CDR3 loop spans 13 amino acids. Trimming removed 1 base at V and 4 bases at J, with 9 bases between. The CDR3 DNA sequence: TGCAGCGTTGAAGGGTCCGGGTCAGATACGCAGTATTTT. It specifies CSVEGSGSDTQYF.